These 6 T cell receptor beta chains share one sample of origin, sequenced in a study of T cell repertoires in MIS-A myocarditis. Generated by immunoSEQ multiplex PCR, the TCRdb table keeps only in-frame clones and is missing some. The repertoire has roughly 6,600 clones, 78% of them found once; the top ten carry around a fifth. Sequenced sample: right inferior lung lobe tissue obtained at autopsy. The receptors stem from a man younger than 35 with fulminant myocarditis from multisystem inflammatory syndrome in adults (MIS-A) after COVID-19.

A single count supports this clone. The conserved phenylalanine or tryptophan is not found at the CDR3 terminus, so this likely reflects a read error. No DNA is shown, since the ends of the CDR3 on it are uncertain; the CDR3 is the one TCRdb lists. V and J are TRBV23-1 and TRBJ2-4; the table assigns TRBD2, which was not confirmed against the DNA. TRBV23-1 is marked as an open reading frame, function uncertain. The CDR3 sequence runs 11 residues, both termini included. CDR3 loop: CASSHYGRGGL.

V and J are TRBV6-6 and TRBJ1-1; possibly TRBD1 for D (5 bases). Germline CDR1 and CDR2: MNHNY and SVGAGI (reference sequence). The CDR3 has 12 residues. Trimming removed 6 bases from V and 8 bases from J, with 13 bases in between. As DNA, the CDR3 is TGTGCCAGCAGGCAAGGGGATCGAGAAGCTTTCTTT. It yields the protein CASRQGDREAFF.

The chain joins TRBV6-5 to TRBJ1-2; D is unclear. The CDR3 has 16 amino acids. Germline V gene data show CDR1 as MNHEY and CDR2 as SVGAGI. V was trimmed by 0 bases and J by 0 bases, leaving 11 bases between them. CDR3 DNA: TGTGCCAGCAGTTACTCGGAGAACATCGCTAACTATGGCTACACCTTC. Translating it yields CASSYSENIANYGYTF.

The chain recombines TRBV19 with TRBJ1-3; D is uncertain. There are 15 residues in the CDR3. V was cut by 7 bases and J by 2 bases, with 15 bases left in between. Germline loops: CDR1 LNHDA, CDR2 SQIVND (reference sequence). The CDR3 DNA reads TGTGCCAGTACCCAGATCGCGAATGCTGGAAACACCATATATTTT. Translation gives CASTQIANAGNTIYF.

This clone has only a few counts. The CDR3 reads CASSYAGSNEQFF. The DNA of the CDR3 is TGTGCCAGCAGTTATGCGGGGAGCAATGAGCAGTTCTTC. V gene TRBV6-6 combines with J gene TRBJ2-1, with D perhaps TRBD2 (6 bases). Germline CDR1 and CDR2: MNHNY and SVGAGI (reference sequence). This CDR3 is 13 amino acids long. Trimming shortened V by 3 bases and J by 6 bases, and 9 bases separated the two germline ends.

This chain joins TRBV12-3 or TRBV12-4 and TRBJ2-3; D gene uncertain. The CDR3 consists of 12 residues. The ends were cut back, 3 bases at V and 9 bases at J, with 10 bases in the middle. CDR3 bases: TGTGCCAGCAGTTTCTCGGGTAGGACGCAGTATTTT. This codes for CASSFSGRTQYF.